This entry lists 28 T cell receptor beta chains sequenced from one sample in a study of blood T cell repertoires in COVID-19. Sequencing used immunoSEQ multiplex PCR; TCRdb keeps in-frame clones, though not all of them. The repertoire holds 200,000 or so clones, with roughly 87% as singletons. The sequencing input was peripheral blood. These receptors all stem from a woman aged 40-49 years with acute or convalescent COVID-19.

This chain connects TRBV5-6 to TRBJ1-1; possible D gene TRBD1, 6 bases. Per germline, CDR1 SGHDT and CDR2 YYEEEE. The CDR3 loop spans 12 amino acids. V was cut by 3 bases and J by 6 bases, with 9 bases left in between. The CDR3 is CASSSNRAEAFF. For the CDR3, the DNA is TGTGCCAGCAGCTCGAACAGGGCTGAAGCTTTCTTT.

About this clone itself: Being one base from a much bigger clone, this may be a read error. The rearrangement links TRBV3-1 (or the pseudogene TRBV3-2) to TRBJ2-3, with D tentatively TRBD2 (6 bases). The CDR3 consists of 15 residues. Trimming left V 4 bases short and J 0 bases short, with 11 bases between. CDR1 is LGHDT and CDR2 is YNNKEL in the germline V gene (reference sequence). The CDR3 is CASSPTSTSTDTQYF. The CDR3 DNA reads TGTGCCAGCAGCCCTACTAGCACTAGCACAGATACGCAGTATTTT.

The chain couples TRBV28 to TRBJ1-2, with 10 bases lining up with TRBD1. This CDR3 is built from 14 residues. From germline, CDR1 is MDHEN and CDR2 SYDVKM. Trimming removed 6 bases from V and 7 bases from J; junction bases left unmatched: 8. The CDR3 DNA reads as TGTGCCAGCAGCTCCGGGACAGGGGATGCTGGCTACACCTTC. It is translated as CASSSGTGDAGYTF.

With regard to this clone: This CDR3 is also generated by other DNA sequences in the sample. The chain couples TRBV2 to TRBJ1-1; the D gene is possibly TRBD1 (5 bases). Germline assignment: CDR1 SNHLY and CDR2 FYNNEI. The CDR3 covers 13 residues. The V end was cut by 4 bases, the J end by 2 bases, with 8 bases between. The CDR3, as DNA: TGTGCCAGCAGTGTGCAGGGAAACACTGAAGCTTTCTTT. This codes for CASSVQGNTEAFF.

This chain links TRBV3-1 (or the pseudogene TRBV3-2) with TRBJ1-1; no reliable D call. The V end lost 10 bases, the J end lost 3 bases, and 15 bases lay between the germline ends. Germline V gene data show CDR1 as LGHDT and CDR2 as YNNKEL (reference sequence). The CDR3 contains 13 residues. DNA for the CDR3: TGTGCCACCTCGCGGCGGGAGGACACTGAAGCTTTCTTT. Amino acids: CATSRREDTEAFF.

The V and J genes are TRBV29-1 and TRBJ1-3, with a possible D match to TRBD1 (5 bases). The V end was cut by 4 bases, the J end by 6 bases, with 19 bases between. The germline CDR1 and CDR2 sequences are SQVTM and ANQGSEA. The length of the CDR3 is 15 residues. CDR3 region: CSVVGSRDSENTIYF. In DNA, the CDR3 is TGCAGCGTTGTGGGATCCAGGGATTCGGAAAACACCATATATTTT.

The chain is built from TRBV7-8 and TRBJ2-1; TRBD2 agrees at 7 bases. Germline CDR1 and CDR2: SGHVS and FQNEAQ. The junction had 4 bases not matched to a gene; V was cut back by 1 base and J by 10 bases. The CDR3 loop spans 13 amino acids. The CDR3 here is CASSLGWRGEQFF. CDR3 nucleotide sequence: TGTGCCAGCAGCTTAGGGTGGCGGGGGGAGCAGTTCTTC.

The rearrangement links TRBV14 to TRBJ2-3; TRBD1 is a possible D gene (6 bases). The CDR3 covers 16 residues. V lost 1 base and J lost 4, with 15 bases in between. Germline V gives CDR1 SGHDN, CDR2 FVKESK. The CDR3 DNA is TGTGCCAGCAGCCAAGGCTTAGCAGGGGCGGCAGATACGCAGTATTTT. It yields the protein CASSQGLAGAADTQYF.

The CDR3 is CASRIGGGYEQYF. In DNA form, the CDR3 reads TGTGCCAGTAGGATCGGAGGAGGCTACGAGCAGTACTTC. J is TRBJ2-7 and V is TRBV19; D may be TRBD2 (5 bases). This CDR3 contains 13 residues. V was trimmed by 6 bases and J by 3 bases, leaving 12 bases between them. Germline V CDR1 and CDR2: LNHDA, SQIVND (reference sequence).

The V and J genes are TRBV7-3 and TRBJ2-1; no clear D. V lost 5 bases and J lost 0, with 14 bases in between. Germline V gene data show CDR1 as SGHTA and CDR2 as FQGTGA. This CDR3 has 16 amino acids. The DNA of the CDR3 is TGTGCCAGCAGCCCCACCCCAGTTGGCTCCTACAATGAGCAGTTCTTC. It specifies CASSPTPVGSYNEQFF.

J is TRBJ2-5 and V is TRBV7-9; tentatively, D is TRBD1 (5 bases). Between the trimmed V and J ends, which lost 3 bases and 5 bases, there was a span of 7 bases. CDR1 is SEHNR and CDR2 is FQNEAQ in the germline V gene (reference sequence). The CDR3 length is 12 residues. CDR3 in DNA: TGTGCCAGCAGCTTGGCAGGGGAGACCCAGTACTTC. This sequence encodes CASSLAGETQYF.

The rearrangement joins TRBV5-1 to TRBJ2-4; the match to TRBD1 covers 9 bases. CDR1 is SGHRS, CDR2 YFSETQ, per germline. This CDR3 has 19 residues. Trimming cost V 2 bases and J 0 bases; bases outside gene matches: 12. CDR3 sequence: CASSFLTGTGNGAKNIQYF. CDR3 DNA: TGCGCCAGCAGCTTTCTAACCGGGACAGGGAATGGAGCCAAAAACATTCAGTACTTC.

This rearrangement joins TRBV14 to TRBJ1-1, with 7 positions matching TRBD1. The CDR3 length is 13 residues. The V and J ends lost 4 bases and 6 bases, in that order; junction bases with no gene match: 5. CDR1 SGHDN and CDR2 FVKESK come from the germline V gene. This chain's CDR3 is CASSLFGQAEAFF. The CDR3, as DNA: TGTGCCAGCAGCCTTTTTGGACAGGCTGAAGCTTTCTTT.

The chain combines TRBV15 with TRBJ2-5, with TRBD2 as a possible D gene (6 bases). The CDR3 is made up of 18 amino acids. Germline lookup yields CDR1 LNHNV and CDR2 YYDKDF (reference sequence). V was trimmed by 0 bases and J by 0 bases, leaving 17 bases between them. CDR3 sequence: CATSRDRVSGAYQETQYF. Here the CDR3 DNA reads TGTGCCACCAGCAGAGATAGGGTTAGCGGTGCGTACCAAGAGACCCAGTACTTC.

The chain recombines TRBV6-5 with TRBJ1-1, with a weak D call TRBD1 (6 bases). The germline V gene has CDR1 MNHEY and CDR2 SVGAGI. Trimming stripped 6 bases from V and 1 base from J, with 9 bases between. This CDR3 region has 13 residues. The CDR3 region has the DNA TGTGCCAGCAGCATACAGGGGAACACTGAAGCTTTCTTT. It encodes CASSIQGNTEAFF.

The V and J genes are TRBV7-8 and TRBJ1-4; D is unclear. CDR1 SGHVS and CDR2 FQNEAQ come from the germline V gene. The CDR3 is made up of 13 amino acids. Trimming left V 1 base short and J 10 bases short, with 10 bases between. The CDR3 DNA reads TGTGCCAGCAGCTTAGTTCCAGGCTCAAAACTGTTTTTT. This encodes CASSLVPGSKLFF.

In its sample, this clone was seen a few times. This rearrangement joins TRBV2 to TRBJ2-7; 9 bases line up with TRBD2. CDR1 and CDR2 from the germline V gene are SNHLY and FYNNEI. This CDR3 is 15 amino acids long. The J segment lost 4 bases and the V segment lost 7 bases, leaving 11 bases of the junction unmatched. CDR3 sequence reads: CASIRVPSGMYEQYF. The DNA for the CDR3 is TGTGCCAGCATACGCGTGCCTAGCGGGATGTACGAGCAGTACTTC.

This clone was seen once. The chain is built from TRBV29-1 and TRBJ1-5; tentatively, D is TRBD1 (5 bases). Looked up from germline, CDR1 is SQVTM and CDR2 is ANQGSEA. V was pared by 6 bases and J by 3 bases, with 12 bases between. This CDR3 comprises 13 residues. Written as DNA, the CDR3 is TGCAGCGTCGCACAGGACCCCAATCAGCCCCAGCATTTT. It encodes CSVAQDPNQPQHF.

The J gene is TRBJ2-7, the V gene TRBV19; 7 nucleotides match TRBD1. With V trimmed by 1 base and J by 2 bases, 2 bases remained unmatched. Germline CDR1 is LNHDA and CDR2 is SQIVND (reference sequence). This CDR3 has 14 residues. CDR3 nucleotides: TGTGCCAGTAGTATAGTTACAGGGGCCTACGAGCAGTACTTC. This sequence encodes CASSIVTGAYEQYF.

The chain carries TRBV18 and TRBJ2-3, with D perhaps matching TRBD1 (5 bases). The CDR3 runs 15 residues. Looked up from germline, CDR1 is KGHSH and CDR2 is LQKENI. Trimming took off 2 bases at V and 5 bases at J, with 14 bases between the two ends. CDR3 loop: CASSPFPSDRDTQYF. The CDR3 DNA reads TGTGCCAGCTCACCATTTCCCTCCGACAGAGATACGCAGTATTTT.

The CDR3 loop is CASSLTGYNEQFF. In DNA form, the CDR3 reads TGTGCCAGCAGTTTAACAGGTTACAATGAGCAGTTCTTC. The chain carries TRBV6-6 and TRBJ2-1, with a weak D call TRBD1 (5 bases). Trimming removed 4 bases from V and 4 bases from J, with 8 bases in between. Per germline, CDR1 MNHNY and CDR2 SVGAGI (reference sequence). CDR3 size: 13 residues.

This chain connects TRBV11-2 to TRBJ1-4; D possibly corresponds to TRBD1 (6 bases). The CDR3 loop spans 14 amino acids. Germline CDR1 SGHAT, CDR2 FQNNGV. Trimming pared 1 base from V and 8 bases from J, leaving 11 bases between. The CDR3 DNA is TGTGCCAGCAGCTTAGCGGCAGGGGACGAAAAACTGTTTTTT. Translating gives CASSLAAGDEKLFF. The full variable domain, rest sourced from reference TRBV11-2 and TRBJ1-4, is EAGVAQSPRYKIIEKRQSVAFWCNPISGHATLYWYQQILGQGPKLLIQFQNNGVVDDSQLPKDRFSAERLKGVDSTLKIQPAKLEDSAVYLCASSLAAGDEKLFFGSGTQLSVL.

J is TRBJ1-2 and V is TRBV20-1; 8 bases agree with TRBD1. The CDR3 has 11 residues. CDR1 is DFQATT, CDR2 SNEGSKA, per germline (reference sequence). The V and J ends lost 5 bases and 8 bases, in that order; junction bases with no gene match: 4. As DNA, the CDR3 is TGCAGTGCTCCGGACAGGGCGGGCTACACCTTC. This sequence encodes CSAPDRAGYTF.

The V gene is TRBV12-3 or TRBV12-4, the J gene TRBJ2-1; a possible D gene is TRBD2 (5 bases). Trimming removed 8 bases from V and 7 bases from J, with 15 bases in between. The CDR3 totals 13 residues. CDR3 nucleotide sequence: TGTGCCAGCCAATCCCGGGGTGGGAATGAGCAGTTCTTC. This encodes CASQSRGGNEQFF.

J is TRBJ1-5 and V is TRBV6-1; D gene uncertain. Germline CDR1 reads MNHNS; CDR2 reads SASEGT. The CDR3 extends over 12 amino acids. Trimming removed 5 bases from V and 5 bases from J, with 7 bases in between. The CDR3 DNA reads TGTGCCAGCAGTCTTCCCGATCAGCCCCAGCATTTT. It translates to CASSLPDQPQHF.

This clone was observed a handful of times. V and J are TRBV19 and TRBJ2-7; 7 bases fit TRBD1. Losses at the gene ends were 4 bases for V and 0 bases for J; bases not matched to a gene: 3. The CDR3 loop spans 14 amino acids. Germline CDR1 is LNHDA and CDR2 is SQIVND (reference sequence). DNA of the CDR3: TGTGCCAGTAGTACACAGGGGAGCTCCTACGAGCAGTACTTC. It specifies CASSTQGSSYEQYF.

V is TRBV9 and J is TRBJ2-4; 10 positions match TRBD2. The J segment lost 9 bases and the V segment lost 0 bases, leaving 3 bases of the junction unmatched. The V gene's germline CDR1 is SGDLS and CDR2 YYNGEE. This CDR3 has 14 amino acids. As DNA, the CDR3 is TGTGCCAGCAGCGTAGAGGGGACTAGCGTCATTCAGTACTTC. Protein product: CASSVEGTSVIQYF. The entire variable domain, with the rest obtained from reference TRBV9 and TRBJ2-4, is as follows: DSGVTQTPKHLITATGQRVTLRCSPRSGDLSVYWYQQSLDQGLQFLIQYYNGEERAKGNILERFSAQQFPDLHSELNLSSLELGDSALYFCASSVEGTSVIQYFGAGTRLSVL.

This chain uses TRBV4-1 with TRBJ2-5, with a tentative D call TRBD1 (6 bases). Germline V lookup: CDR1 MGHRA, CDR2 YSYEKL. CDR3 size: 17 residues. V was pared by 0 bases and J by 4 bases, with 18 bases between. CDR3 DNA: TGCGCCAGCAGCCAAGAAGTGGGAGAATACAGGGTAGAGACCCAGTACTTC. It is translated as CASSQEVGEYRVETQYF.